Here is one T cell receptor beta chain with its context. This CDR3 comprises 14 residues. V lost 2 bases and J 0 bases, leaving 11 bases between the germline ends. Germline loops: CDR1 SQVTM, CDR2 ANQGSEA. This sample stems from a study of CD8 T cells in Susac syndrome. Reverse transcription of roughly 0.5 to 1 ug RNA was carried out with random hexamers. TCRdb re-called the immunoSEQ multiplex PCR reads with MiXCR, one entry per CDR3 protein. Seen here are fewer than 250,000 distinct CDR3 sequences, approximately 90% observed once, and the top ten hold around 0.15%. Sequencing was performed on CD8+ T cells from PBMCs. This receptor was taken from a human donor with multiple sclerosis. J is TRBJ2-7 and V is TRBV29-1; D uncertain. The CDR3 region has the DNA TGCAGCGTTGAAAGGGCAGGATCCTCCTACGAGCAGTACTTC. Encoded protein: CSVERAGSSYEQYF.